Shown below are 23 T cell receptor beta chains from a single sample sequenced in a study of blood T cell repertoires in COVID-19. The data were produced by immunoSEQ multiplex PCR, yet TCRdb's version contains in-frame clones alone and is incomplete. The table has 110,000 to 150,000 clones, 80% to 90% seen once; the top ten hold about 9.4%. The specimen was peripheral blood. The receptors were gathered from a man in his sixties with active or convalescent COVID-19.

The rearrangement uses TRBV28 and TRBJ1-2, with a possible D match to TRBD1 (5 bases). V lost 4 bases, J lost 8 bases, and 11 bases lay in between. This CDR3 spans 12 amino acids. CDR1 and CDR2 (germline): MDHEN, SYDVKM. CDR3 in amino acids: CASSYGGTGYTF. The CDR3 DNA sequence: TGTGCCAGCAGTTACGGGGGGACGGGCTACACCTTC.

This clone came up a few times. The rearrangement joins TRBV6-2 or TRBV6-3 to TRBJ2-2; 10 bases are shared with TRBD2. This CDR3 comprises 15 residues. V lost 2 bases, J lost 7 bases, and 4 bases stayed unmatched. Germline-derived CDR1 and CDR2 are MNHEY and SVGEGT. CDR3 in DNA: TGTGCCAGCAGTTACCTAGCGGGAGAAAGCGGGGAGCTGTTTTTT. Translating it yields CASSYLAGESGELFF.

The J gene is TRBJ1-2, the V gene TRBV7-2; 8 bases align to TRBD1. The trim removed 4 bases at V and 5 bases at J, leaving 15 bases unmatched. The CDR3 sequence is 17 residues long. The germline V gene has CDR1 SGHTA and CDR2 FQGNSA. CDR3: CASSYKMGQADLYGYTF. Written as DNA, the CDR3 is TGTGCCAGCAGCTACAAGATGGGACAGGCCGACCTTTATGGCTACACCTTC.

CDR3 sequence reads: CASSPRLDRFSGNTIYF. CDR3 bases: TGTGCCAGCTCACCACGGTTAGATCGTTTCTCTGGAAACACCATATATTTT. V usage is TRBV18 and J usage is TRBJ1-3; D remains ambiguous. Germline V lookup: CDR1 KGHSH, CDR2 LQKENI. The CDR3 consists of 17 residues. V lost 1 base to trimming and J lost 0 bases, with 13 bases between them.

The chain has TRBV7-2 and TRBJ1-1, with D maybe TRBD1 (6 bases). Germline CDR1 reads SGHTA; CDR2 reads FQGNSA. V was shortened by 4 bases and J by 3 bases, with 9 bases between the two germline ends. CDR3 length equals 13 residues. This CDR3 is CASSSRQDTEAFF. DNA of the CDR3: TGTGCCAGCAGCTCTAGACAGGACACTGAAGCTTTCTTT.

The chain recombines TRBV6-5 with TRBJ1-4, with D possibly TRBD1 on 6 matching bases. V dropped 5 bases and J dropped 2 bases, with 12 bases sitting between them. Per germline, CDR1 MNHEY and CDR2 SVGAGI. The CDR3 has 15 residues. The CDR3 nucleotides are TGTGCCAGCAGTCTCGACAGGCCTACTAATGAAAAACTGTTTTTT. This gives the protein CASSLDRPTNEKLFF.

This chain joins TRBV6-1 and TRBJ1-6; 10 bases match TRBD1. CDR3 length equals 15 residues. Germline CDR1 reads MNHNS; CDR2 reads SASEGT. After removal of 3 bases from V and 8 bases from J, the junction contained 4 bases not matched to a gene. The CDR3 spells CASSELTGGDSPLHF. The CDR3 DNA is TGTGCCAGCAGTGAGTTGACAGGGGGCGATTCACCCCTCCACTTT.

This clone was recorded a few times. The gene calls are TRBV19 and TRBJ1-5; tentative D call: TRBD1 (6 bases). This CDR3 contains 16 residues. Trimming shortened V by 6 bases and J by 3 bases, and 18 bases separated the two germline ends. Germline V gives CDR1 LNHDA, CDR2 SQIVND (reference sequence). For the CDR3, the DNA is TGTGCCAGTAGCGACCAAACAGGGTTCGCCAATCAGCCCCAGCATTTT. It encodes CASSDQTGFANQPQHF.

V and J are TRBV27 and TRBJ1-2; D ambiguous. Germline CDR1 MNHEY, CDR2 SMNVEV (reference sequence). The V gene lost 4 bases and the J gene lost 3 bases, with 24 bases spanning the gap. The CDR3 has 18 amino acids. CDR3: CASSSLRPYGSDYYGYTF. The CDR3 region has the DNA TGTGCCAGCAGTTCTCTTAGACCCTACGGGTCCGATTACTATGGCTACACCTTC.

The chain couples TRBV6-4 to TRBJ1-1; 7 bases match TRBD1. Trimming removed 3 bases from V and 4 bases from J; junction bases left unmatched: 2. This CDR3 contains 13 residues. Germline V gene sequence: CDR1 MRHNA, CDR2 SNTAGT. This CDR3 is CASSETGSTEAFF. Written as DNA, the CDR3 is TGTGCCAGCAGTGAGACAGGGAGCACTGAAGCTTTCTTT.

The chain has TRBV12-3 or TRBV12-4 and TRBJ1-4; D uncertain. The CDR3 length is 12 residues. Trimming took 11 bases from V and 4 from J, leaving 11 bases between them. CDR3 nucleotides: TGTGCCTCCCGGGGTGGTAATGAAAAACTGTTTTTT. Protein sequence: CASRGGNEKLFF.

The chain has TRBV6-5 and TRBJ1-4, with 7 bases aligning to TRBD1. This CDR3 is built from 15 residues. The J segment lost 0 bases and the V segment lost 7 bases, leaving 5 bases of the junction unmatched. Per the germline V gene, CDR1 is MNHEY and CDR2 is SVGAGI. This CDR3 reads CASKRQGATNEKLFF. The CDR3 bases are TGTGCCAGCAAAAGACAGGGAGCAACTAATGAAAAACTGTTTTTT.

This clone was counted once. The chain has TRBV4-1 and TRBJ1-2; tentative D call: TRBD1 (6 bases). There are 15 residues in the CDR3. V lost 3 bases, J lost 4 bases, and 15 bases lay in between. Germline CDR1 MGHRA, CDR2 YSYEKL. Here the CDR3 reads CASSQGQGMGYGYTF. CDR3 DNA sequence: TGCGCCAGCAGCCAGGGGCAGGGGATGGGCTATGGCTACACCTTC.

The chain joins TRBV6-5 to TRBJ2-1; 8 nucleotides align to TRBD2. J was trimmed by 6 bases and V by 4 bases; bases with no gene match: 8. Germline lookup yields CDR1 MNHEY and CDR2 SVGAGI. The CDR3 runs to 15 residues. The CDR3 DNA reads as TGTGCCAGCAGTTCGGGGGGGAGGCCTGGCAATGAGCAGTTCTTC. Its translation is CASSSGGRPGNEQFF.

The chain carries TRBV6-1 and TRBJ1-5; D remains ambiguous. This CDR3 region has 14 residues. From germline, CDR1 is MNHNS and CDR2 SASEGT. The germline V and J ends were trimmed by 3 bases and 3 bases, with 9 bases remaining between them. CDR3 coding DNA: TGTGCCAGCAGTGAGGCGGTCTACAATCAGCCCCAGCATTTT. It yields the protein CASSEAVYNQPQHF.

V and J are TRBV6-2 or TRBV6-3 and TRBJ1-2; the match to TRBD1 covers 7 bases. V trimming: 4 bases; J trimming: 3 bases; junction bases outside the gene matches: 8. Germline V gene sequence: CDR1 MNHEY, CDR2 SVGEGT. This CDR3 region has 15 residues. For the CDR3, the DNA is TGTGCCAGCAGTTCAAGGACAGGAGGGGACTATGGCTACACCTTC. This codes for CASSSRTGGDYGYTF.

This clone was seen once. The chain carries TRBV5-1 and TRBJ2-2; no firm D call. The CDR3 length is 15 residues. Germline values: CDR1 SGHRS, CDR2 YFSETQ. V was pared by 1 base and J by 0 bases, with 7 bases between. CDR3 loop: CASSLPYANTGELFF. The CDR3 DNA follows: TGCGCCAGCAGCTTGCCCTATGCGAACACCGGGGAGCTGTTTTTT.

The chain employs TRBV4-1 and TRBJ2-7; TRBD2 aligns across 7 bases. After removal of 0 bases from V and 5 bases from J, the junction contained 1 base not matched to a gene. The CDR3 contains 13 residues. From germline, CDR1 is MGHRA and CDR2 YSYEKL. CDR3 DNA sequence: TGCGCCAGCAGCCAAGAGGGGGGGGACGAGCAGTACTTC. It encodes CASSQEGGDEQYF.

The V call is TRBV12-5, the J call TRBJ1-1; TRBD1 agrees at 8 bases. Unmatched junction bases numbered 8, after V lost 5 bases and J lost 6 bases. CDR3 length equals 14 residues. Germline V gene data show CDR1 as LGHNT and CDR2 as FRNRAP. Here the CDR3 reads CASGQQGVVAEAFF. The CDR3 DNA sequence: TGTGCTAGTGGTCAACAGGGGGTGGTCGCTGAAGCTTTCTTT.

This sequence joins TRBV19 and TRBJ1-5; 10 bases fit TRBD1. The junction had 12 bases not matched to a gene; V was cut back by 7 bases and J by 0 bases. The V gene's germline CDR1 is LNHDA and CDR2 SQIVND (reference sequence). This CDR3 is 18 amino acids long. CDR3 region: CASTLTGGLGSSNQPQHF. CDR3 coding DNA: TGTGCCAGTACCCTGACAGGGGGCTTAGGAAGTAGCAATCAGCCCCAGCATTTT. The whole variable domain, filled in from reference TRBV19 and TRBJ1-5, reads DGGITQSPKYLFRKEGQNVTLSCEQNLNHDAMYWYRQDPGQGLRLIYYSQIVNDFQKGDIAEGYSVSREKKESFPLTVTSAQKNPTAFYLCASTLTGGLGSSNQPQHFGDGTRLSIL.

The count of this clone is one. The CDR3 spells CASSTGQGIYGYTF. CDR3 DNA: TGTGCCAGCAGCACGGGACAGGGAATCTATGGCTACACCTTC. The rearrangement uses TRBV7-9 and TRBJ1-2; TRBD1 matches at 9 bases. Germline V gene lookup returns CDR1 SEHNR and CDR2 FQNEAQ (reference sequence). The CDR3 contains 14 residues. Germline trimming cut 5 bases from V and 4 bases from J; bases unmatched to any gene: 5.

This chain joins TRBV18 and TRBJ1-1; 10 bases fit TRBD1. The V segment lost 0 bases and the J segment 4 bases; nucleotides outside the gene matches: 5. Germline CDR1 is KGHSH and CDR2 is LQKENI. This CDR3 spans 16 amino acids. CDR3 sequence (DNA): TGTGCCAGCTCACCACCCAATGGACAGGGGGGCACTGAAGCTTTCTTT. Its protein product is CASSPPNGQGGTEAFF.

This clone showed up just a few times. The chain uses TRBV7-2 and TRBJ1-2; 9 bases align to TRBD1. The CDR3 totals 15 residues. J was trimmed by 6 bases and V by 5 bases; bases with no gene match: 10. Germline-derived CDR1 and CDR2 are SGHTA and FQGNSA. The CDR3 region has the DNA TGTGCCAGCAGCCCCCAGACACAGGGGGCGGATGGCTACACCTTC. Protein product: CASSPQTQGADGYTF.